Following are 19 T cell receptor beta chains from one sample sequenced in a study of T cells after yellow fever vaccination. Via MiXCR, TCRdb re-called the 5' RACE reads, giving one row per CDR3 protein. Found here are under 600,000 distinct CDR3 sequences, 21% of them singletons; the top ten hold roughly a sixth. The sample was PBMCs, taken more than 20 days after the first yellow fever vaccination. These receptors came from a young man who received the YFV17D yellow fever vaccine.

In nucleotides, the CDR3 is TGTGCCAGCAGCTCAGGGGGGGGCACTGAAGCTTTCTTT. This gives the protein CASSSGGGTEAFF. The chain employs TRBV7-2 and TRBJ1-1, with 7 bases that match TRBD1. The trim removed 4 bases at V and 4 bases at J, leaving 3 bases unmatched. The germline CDR1 and CDR2 sequences are SGHTA and FQGNSA. CDR3 length: 13 residues.

The chain uses TRBV12-3 or TRBV12-4 and TRBJ1-3, with D possibly matching TRBD1 (6 bases). Trimming took 8 bases from V and 2 from J, leaving 19 bases between them. This CDR3 has 16 amino acids. CDR3 DNA sequence: TGTGCCAGCCATGAGTGGGGGGGCAATGCTGGAAACACCATATATTTT. Its protein product is CASHEWGGNAGNTIYF.

In its sample, this clonotype was seen a few times. This rearrangement joins TRBV11-2 to TRBJ2-1; tentatively, D is TRBD2 (6 bases). Germline V gene lookup returns CDR1 SGHAT and CDR2 FQNNGV. The ends were cut back, 6 bases at V and 0 bases at J, with 21 bases in the middle. The CDR3 spans 18 residues. DNA for the CDR3: TGTGCCAGCAGGATGGCCCCGGCGGGGATAAGCTCCTACAATGAGCAGTTCTTC. Encoded protein: CASRMAPAGISSYNEQFF.

This clonotype has more than one count but fewer than ten. The chain links TRBV11-2 to TRBJ1-2; maybe TRBD1 (6 bases). Germline assignment: CDR1 SGHAT and CDR2 FQNNGV. This CDR3 is 14 amino acids long. V gave up 5 bases and J gave up 8 bases, with 18 bases separating them. CDR3 loop: CASSPRQAGFGYTF. CDR3 DNA: TGTGCCAGCAGCCCCCGACAGGCCGGTTTCGGCTACACCTTC.

This clonotype came up a few times. This chain joins TRBV3-1 and TRBJ2-1, with TRBD2 matching over 7 bases. The J segment lost 4 bases and the V segment lost 3 bases, leaving 9 bases of the junction unmatched. Germline V CDR1 and CDR2: LGHDT, YNNKEL (reference sequence). This CDR3 comprises 16 residues. The CDR3 spells CASSQGAGLPYNEQFF. For the CDR3, the DNA is TGTGCCAGCAGCCAGGGAGCGGGATTGCCTTACAATGAGCAGTTCTTC.

The chain carries TRBV6-1 and TRBJ1-3, with 11 bases fitting TRBD1. This CDR3 has 17 residues. Germline V gene lookup returns CDR1 MNHNS and CDR2 SASEGT. Unmatched junction bases numbered 10, after V lost 8 bases and J lost 1 base. The CDR3 loop is CASRTDRGLLSGNTIYF. The CDR3 region has the DNA TGTGCCAGCCGAACGGACAGGGGGCTATTGTCTGGAAACACCATATATTTT.

This clonotype has only a few counts. V usage is TRBV4-3 and J usage is TRBJ2-2; 13 bases match TRBD2. CDR1 and CDR2 from the germline V gene are LGHNA and YSLEER. The CDR3 is 16 residues long. V gave up 4 bases and J gave up 6 bases; unmatched junction bases: 5. The CDR3 nucleotides are TGCGCCAGCAGCCCGGGGACTAGCGGGGTGGCCGGGGAGCTGTTTTTT. Amino acids: CASSPGTSGVAGELFF.

The CDR3 reads CASSPGLAGLISYNEQFF. In DNA, the CDR3 is TGTGCCAGCAGCCCGGGACTAGCGGGATTAATATCCTACAATGAGCAGTTCTTC. The chain recombines TRBV4-2 with TRBJ2-1; 13 bases align to TRBD2. CDR1 is LGHNA and CDR2 is YNFKEQ in the germline V gene. The CDR3 loop spans 18 amino acids. After removal of 4 bases from V and 1 base from J, the junction contained 7 bases not matched to a gene.

This sequence joins TRBV4-2 and TRBJ1-1; D uncertain. CDR1 is LGHNA, CDR2 YNFKEQ, per germline. The ends were cut back, 9 bases at V and 4 bases at J, with 21 bases in the middle. The CDR3 has 15 amino acids. The CDR3 nucleotides read TGTGCCAGGGGCCCTGGGCCCCCGTGTGGCACTGAAGCTTTCTTT. Translated: CARGPGPPCGTEAFF.

J is TRBJ2-3 and V is TRBV6-2 or TRBV6-3, with D possibly TRBD1 on 6 matching bases. Per the germline V gene, CDR1 is MNHEY and CDR2 is SVGEGT. V was clipped by 2 bases and J by 5 bases, with 17 bases between them. This CDR3 is 16 amino acids long. The CDR3 spells CASSYLGQGKEDTQYF. The CDR3 nucleotides read TGTGCCAGCAGTTACCTGGGGCAGGGGAAAGAAGATACGCAGTATTTT.

V is TRBV9 and J is TRBJ2-2; no definite D call. The length of the CDR3 is 16 residues. V was trimmed by 4 bases and J by 3 bases, leaving 16 bases between them. Germline CDR1 is SGDLS and CDR2 is YYNGEE. The chain's CDR3 is CASSPTGRPDTGELFF. The DNA of the CDR3 is TGTGCCAGCAGCCCCACTGGCCGGCCGGACACCGGGGAGCTGTTTTTT.

The chain employs TRBV6-5 and TRBJ2-1; possibly TRBD1 for D (6 bases). V was pared by 2 bases and J by 1 base, with 9 bases between. This CDR3 is 15 amino acids long. Germline V gene sequence: CDR1 MNHEY, CDR2 SVGAGI. The CDR3 here is CASSYTGPSYNEQFF. CDR3 nucleotide sequence: TGTGCCAGCAGTTACACAGGGCCGTCCTACAATGAGCAGTTCTTC.

The chain is built from TRBV5-1 and TRBJ2-7, with a weak D call TRBD2 (5 bases). The V end lost 2 bases, the J end lost 3 bases, and 9 bases lay between the germline ends. The germline CDR1 and CDR2 sequences are SGHRS and YFSETQ. The CDR3 length is 13 residues. CDR3 DNA: TGCGCCAGCAGCTTCGGTGCGGGCTACGAGCAGTACGTC. It is translated as CASSFGAGYEQYV.

The V and J genes are TRBV20-1 and TRBJ2-2; D is unclear. The CDR3 runs to 13 residues. Germline CDR1 reads DFQATT; CDR2 reads SNEGSKA (reference sequence). V was trimmed by 3 bases and J by 0 bases, leaving 5 bases between them. The CDR3 loop reads CSASDANTGELFF. In DNA form, the CDR3 reads TGCAGTGCTAGTGACGCGAACACCGGGGAGCTGTTTTTT.

This clonotype appeared a few times. The chain couples TRBV5-1 to TRBJ2-1, with D unclear. The V end lost 7 bases, the J end lost 7 bases, and 12 bases lay between the germline ends. CDR3 length: 12 amino acids. The germline gives CDR1 SGHRS, CDR2 YFSETQ. CDR3 DNA sequence: TGCGCCAGCGCGGTGTTGAGGAATGAGCAGTTCTTC. Encoded protein: CASAVLRNEQFF.

The rearrangement uses TRBV6-2 or TRBV6-3 and TRBJ2-5; a weak D match, TRBD2 (6 bases). V dropped 2 bases and J dropped 0 bases, with 13 bases sitting between them. This CDR3 spans 16 amino acids. Germline lookup yields CDR1 MNHEY and CDR2 SVGEGT. Here the CDR3 reads CASSYGLATYQETQYF. The DNA of the CDR3 is TGTGCCAGCAGTTACGGGCTAGCGACGTACCAAGAGACCCAGTACTTC.

This clonotype was recorded a few times. The final CDR3 position lacks the conserved phenylalanine or tryptophan, pointing to a likely read error. The limits of the CDR3 on the DNA are not certain, so only TCRdb's listed CDR3 is given. This rearrangement joins TRBV12-3 or TRBV12-4 to TRBJ1-2; the table's TRBD1 call for D was not verified on the DNA. From its first to its last residue, the CDR3 has 9 amino acids. The CDR3 loop reads CASSVAGGE.

This clonotype came up many times. V usage is TRBV20-1 and J usage is TRBJ2-1, with D uncertain. The CDR3 runs to 11 residues. Germline CDR1 DFQATT, CDR2 SNEGSKA (reference sequence). V gave up 5 bases and J gave up 5 bases, with 7 bases separating them. CDR3 sequence reads: CSAAVNNEQFF. Written as DNA, the CDR3 is TGCAGTGCTGCCGTCAACAATGAGCAGTTCTTC.

This clonotype occurred a few times. This chain connects TRBV6-2 or TRBV6-3 to TRBJ2-1; D may be TRBD1 (6 bases). V was trimmed by 2 bases and J by 4 bases, leaving 18 bases between them. CDR3 length equals 17 residues. Germline V gives CDR1 MNHEY, CDR2 SVGEGT. This chain's CDR3 is CASSYIPQGSVYNEQFF. The CDR3 DNA reads as TGTGCCAGCAGTTACATCCCTCAGGGGTCCGTATACAATGAGCAGTTCTTC.